What follows are 21 T cell receptor beta chains derived from one specimen sequenced in a study of shared clonotypes between healthy human individuals (dated by TCRdb to the early 2020s). Libraries were constructed by the immunoSEQ multiplex PCR assay. In its TCRdb copy, this immuneACCESS table keeps in-frame sequences only and misses some clones. Where compared with another copy, unresolved V genes explain less than half of these, and the others have no known cause. For this sample the table gives 2.5 million or so clones, of which over 85% were detected only once. Of the sample, about 0.13% falls within the top ten clones. The sample was naive CD4+ T cells sorted from blood. The cell subset or site label on this specimen signifies: CD45RA+ positively selected. All receptors come from a man aged 18 to 30 in good health.

The chain employs TRBV10-2 and TRBJ1-1, with D hard to call. Per germline, CDR1 WSHSY and CDR2 SAAADI. V dropped 3 bases and J dropped 0 bases, with 8 bases sitting between them. This CDR3 is built from 14 residues. CDR3 sequence (DNA): TGCGCCAGCAGTGATGTCAGAATGAACACTGAAGCTTTCTTT. Its protein product is CASSDVRMNTEAFF.

A word on this clone: At one boundary the junction diverges from the germline segment, which might be a read error. The chain has TRBV7-2 and TRBJ1-3; D gene ambiguous. The CDR3 loop spans 15 amino acids. Germline CDR1 and CDR2: SGHTA and FQGNSA. The CDR3 loop is CASSLAARPGNTIYF. The CDR3 DNA reads as TGTGCCAGCAGCCTAGCCGCAAGGCCTGGAAACACCATATATTTT.

This sequence joins TRBV6-5 and TRBJ2-5, with 8 bases identical to TRBD1. The CDR3 is 16 residues long. Germline CDR1 is MNHEY and CDR2 is SVGAGI. Trimming took 0 bases from V and 5 from J; bases not matched to a gene: 8. CDR3 sequence (DNA): TGTGCCAGCAGTTACTCTCCCCAGGGGGCTTTTGAGACCCAGTACTTC. Encoded protein: CASSYSPQGAFETQYF.

This clone was seen only once. The CDR3 loop reads CASARGLISSYEQYF. The CDR3 nucleotides read TGTGCCAGCGCCCGGGGACTAATAAGCTCCTACGAGCAGTACTTC. The chain uses TRBV7-9 and TRBJ2-7, with TRBD2 matching 7 bases. The CDR3 has 15 amino acids. V dropped 8 bases and J dropped 0; count of bases not matched to a gene: 10. CDR1 SEHNR and CDR2 FQNEAQ come from the germline V gene (reference sequence).

The chain carries TRBV11-2 and TRBJ1-3, with TRBD1 identical over 9 bases. V lost 4 bases to trimming and J lost 4 bases; unmatched junction nucleotides: 5. Germline-derived CDR1 and CDR2 are SGHAT and FQNNGV. The CDR3 runs to 15 residues. In DNA form, the CDR3 reads TGTGCCAGCAGCTGGGGACAGGGCCCGGGAAACACCATATATTTT. This translates into CASSWGQGPGNTIYF. The full variable domain, completed using reference TRBV11-2 and TRBJ1-3, is EAGVAQSPRYKIIEKRQSVAFWCNPISGHATLYWYQQILGQGPKLLIQFQNNGVVDDSQLPKDRFSAERLKGVDSTLKIQPAKLEDSAVYLCASSWGQGPGNTIYFGEGSWLTVV.

This clone was counted a single time. The sample has other DNA sequences that encode this CDR3 too. The chain recombines TRBV5-1 with TRBJ1-1; 10 bases align to TRBD1. The V gene end was trimmed by 7 bases and the J gene end by 4 bases; junction bases not matched to a gene: 7. Germline values: CDR1 SGHRS, CDR2 YFSETQ. The CDR3 totals 14 residues. CDR3 nucleotides: TGCGCCAGCTCCTTAGGACAGGGGGGCACTGAAGCTTTCTTT. The encoded protein is CASSLGQGGTEAFF.

V gene TRBV6-5 combines with J gene TRBJ2-7; TRBD1 matches at 8 bases. J gave up 3 bases and V 4 bases, and 8 bases lay outside the gene matches. Per germline, CDR1 MNHEY and CDR2 SVGAGI. This CDR3 is 15 amino acids long. CDR3 nucleotides: TGTGCCAGCAGTTTGGACAGGGAAGGGGTCTACGAGCAGTACTTC. Residues: CASSLDREGVYEQYF.

This clone has a single count. The rearrangement uses TRBV12-5 and TRBJ1-4; D possibly corresponds to TRBD1 (5 bases). This CDR3 has 14 residues. V was shortened by 5 bases and J by 8 bases, with 15 bases between the two germline ends. Germline lookup yields CDR1 LGHNT and CDR2 FRNRAP. The CDR3 here is CASGPGTKWEKLFF. The CDR3 nucleotides are TGTGCTAGTGGTCCTGGGACCAAATGGGAAAAACTGTTTTTT.

About this clone itself: This sample also contains other DNA sequences that code for the same CDR3. This chain joins TRBV7-2 and TRBJ2-1; 12 nucleotides match TRBD2. The CDR3 runs to 15 residues. The V gene's germline CDR1 is SGHTA and CDR2 FQGNSA. Unmatched junction bases numbered 4, after V lost 5 bases and J lost 5 bases. This chain's CDR3 is CASSRGLAGNNEQFF. In nucleotides, the CDR3 is TGTGCCAGCAGCCGGGGACTAGCGGGTAACAATGAGCAGTTCTTC.

The chain combines TRBV10-1 with TRBJ1-5, with D uncertain. The ends were cut back, 0 bases at V and 4 bases at J, with 4 bases in the middle. This CDR3 spans 13 amino acids. Germline V CDR1 and CDR2: WNHNN, SYGVQD (reference sequence). CDR3 nucleotides: TGCGCCAGCAGTGAGTCGGATAATCAGCCCCAGCATTTT. Encoded protein: CASSESDNQPQHF.

The V gene is TRBV29-1, the J gene TRBJ2-4; no reliable D call. From germline, CDR1 is SQVTM and CDR2 ANQGSEA. CDR3 length: 16 residues. Trimming removed 1 base from V and 0 bases from J, with 13 bases in between. The CDR3 DNA follows: TGCAGCGTTGAAGCCCAGGAATTACTAGCCAAAAACATTCAGTACTTC. Translated, it gives CSVEAQELLAKNIQYF.

This chain uses TRBV10-3 with TRBJ2-3; TRBD1 or TRBD2 may be the D gene (5 bases each). Germline CDR1 reads ENHRY; CDR2 reads SYGVKD. Between the trimmed V and J ends, which lost 4 bases and 0 bases, there was a span of 11 bases. The CDR3 length is 15 residues. CDR3 nucleotides: TGTGCCATCAGTGGGGGACCTTCTAGCACAGATACGCAGTATTTT. Its protein is CAISGGPSSTDTQYF.

This chain connects TRBV7-2 to TRBJ1-1; the match to TRBD1 covers 9 bases. In germline, CDR1 is SGHTA, CDR2 FQGNSA. Losses at the gene ends were 3 bases for V and 5 bases for J; bases not matched to a gene: 4. The CDR3 has 14 residues. CDR3 region: CASSLGQGVTEAFF. The DNA of the CDR3 is TGTGCCAGCAGCTTGGGACAGGGAGTAACTGAAGCTTTCTTT.

The chain has TRBV5-3 and TRBJ1-5; the match to TRBD1 covers 8 bases. TRBV5-3 is designated an ORF whose function remains uncertain. The CDR3 is made up of 17 amino acids. The trim removed 4 bases at V and 2 bases at J, leaving 11 bases unmatched. CDR3 in amino acids: CARSRILQGEGNQPQHF. CDR3 nucleotides: TGTGCCAGAAGCCGTATCTTACAGGGGGAGGGCAATCAGCCCCAGCATTTT.

The rearrangement links TRBV11-2 to TRBJ2-1; tentative D call: TRBD1 (6 bases). V was cut by 5 bases and J by 12 bases, with 17 bases left in between. Germline CDR1 and CDR2: SGHAT and FQNNGV. This CDR3 spans 13 amino acids. The CDR3 DNA sequence: TGTGCCAGCAGCCAAGGGGGTCTAGCTGTGCAGTTCTTC. It specifies CASSQGGLAVQFF. Based on the CDR3 plus reference TRBV11-2 and TRBJ2-1, the full variable domain is EAGVAQSPRYKIIEKRQSVAFWCNPISGHATLYWYQQILGQGPKLLIQFQNNGVVDDSQLPKDRFSAERLKGVDSTLKIQPAKLEDSAVYLCASSQGGLAVQFFGPGTRLTVL.

Concerning this clone itself: Other nucleotide sequences in the sample specify the same CDR3. The CDR3 DNA follows: TGTGCCAGCAGCTTAGGAGGCCAGAATAATTCACCCCTCCACTTT. This encodes CASSLGGQNNSPLHF. The rearrangement joins TRBV7-9 to TRBJ1-6; D is ambiguous. The CDR3 length is 15 residues. V dropped 1 base and J dropped 5 bases, with 9 bases sitting between them. The V gene's germline CDR1 is SEHNR and CDR2 FQNEAQ (reference sequence).

This chain connects TRBV5-6 to TRBJ1-5, with TRBD1 as a possible D gene (6 bases). Germline V gene data show CDR1 as SGHDT and CDR2 as YYEEEE. Trimming took off 4 bases at V and 7 bases at J, with 15 bases between the two ends. CDR3 length: 14 residues. CDR3 in amino acids: CASSRRGGQQPQHF. Written as DNA, the CDR3 is TGTGCCAGCAGCCGGCGCGGGGGGCAACAGCCCCAGCATTTT.

This rearrangement joins TRBV7-3 to TRBJ2-1; TRBD2 matches at 10 bases. Unmatched junction bases numbered 7, after V lost 5 bases and J lost 0 bases. There are 17 residues in the CDR3. From germline, CDR1 is SGHTA and CDR2 FQGTGA. The DNA for the CDR3 is TGTGCCAGCAGCCAAACTAGCGGGGAAAGCTCCTACAATGAGCAGTTCTTC. Translation: CASSQTSGESSYNEQFF. Based on the CDR3 plus reference TRBV7-3 and TRBJ2-1, the full variable domain is GAGVSQTPSNKVTEKGKYVELRCDPISGHTALYWYRQSLGQGPEFLIYFQGTGAADDSGLPNDRFFAVRPEGSVSTLKIQRTERGDSAVYLCASSQTSGESSYNEQFFGPGTRLTVL.

This chain connects TRBV18 to TRBJ2-7; D is unclear. CDR3 length equals 14 residues. V gave up 3 bases and J gave up 7 bases, with 16 bases separating them. CDR1 KGHSH and CDR2 LQKENI come from the germline V gene. In nucleotides, the CDR3 is TGTGCCAGCTCACCGCTGGGCTCAGTGGGAGAGCAGTACTTC. Encoded protein: CASSPLGSVGEQYF.

The chain is built from TRBV5-6 and TRBJ2-3; D might be TRBD1 (5 bases). Germline V gene lookup returns CDR1 SGHDT and CDR2 YYEEEE. Deletions cut 3 bases from V and 6 bases from J, with 17 bases between. The CDR3 covers 15 residues. The CDR3 nucleotides are TGTGCCAGCAGCTCGGTGGCGAAGGGGTTGGATACGCAGTATTTT. It yields the protein CASSSVAKGLDTQYF.

The chain uses TRBV10-2 and TRBJ1-3; D perhaps matches TRBD1 (6 bases). V lost 6 bases and J lost 0, with 6 bases in between. CDR3 length: 13 amino acids. Germline CDR1 WSHSY, CDR2 SAAADI. As DNA, the CDR3 is TGCGCCAGCAGGGACAGCTCTGGAAACACCATATATTTT. Translation gives CASRDSSGNTIYF.